This T cell receptor (beta chain) was identified during a study of blood T cell repertoires in COVID-19. Study overall: T cells, B-cell-depleted T cells, or PBMCs supplied cDNA or gDNA.

TCRdb keeps only in-frame clones here, not all; method: immunoSEQ multiplex PCR. Here the sample spans some 180,000 clones, roughly 83% being singletons. The receptor's source is a woman aged 40 to 50 with COVID-19, enrolled during active disease. The sample was peripheral blood.

In DNA, the CDR3 is TGCGCCAGCAGCCAAGAAGGCCCACCTACTACGTACGAGCAGTACTTC. Protein sequence: CASSQEGPPTTYEQYF. V and J are TRBV4-1 and TRBJ2-7; no firm D call. CDR3 size: 16 residues. The ends were cut back, 0 bases at V and 4 bases at J, with 16 bases in the middle. Germline CDR1 reads MGHRA; CDR2 reads YSYEKL.